This is a list of T cell receptor beta chains from one sample in a study of blood T cell repertoires in COVID-19. Using immunoSEQ multiplex PCR, the repertoire was profiled, and TCRdb retains in-frame clones only, with some absent. In the table there are roughly 68,000 clones, roughly 84% of which are singletons. The sample consisted of peripheral blood. The receptors were sampled from a woman aged 45 to 65 with acute or convalescent COVID-19. Each CDR3 is given with its conserved first and last residue. The D gene is left open where the match is weak. Size values are once, few and many counts, or a class for expanded clones, and some rows have none.

TGTGCCAGCAGCCCAAGGGACAGCTCCTACGAGCAGTACTTC | CASSPRDSSYEQYF | TRBJ2-7 | . | TRBV7-9 | TRBD1
TGTGCCAGCAGTGCCTACCCGCCGAGAGGTGAGCAGTTCTTC | CASSAYPPRGEQFF | TRBJ2-1 | . | TRBV9 | .
TGTGCCAGCTCACCCACAGTCACCGGGGAGCTGTTTTTT | CASSPTVTGELFF | TRBJ2-2 | medium-sized | TRBV18 | .
TGTGCCAGTACCCCCGGGACAGGGAATGAGCAGTTCTTC | CASTPGTGNEQFF | TRBJ2-1 | . | TRBV19 | TRBD1
TGTGCCAGCAGCTCCGCAGGGTCTCGTTCCCACGAGCAGTACTTC | CASSSAGSRSHEQYF | TRBJ2-7 | . | TRBV9 | .
TGTGCCAGCAGCCCCAGGGGCGGGTACGAGCAGTACTTC | CASSPRGGYEQYF | TRBJ2-7 | . | TRBV7-9 | .
TGTGCCATCAGGGCGGGACAGGGAATGCAGTACTTC | CAIRAGQGMQYF | TRBJ2-7 | . | TRBV10-3 | TRBD1
TGTGCCAGCAGCGACGAGGGCAATGAGCAGTTCTTC | CASSDEGNEQFF | TRBJ2-1 | few | TRBV25-1 | .
TGTGCCAGCAGCTTAGAGGGGGCCGGGGATAAACTGTTTTTT | CASSLEGAGDKLFF | TRBJ1-4 | once | TRBV7-9 | TRBD1
TGCGCCAGCAGCCGAAACCCCTCCGGGAACACTGAAGCTTTCTTT | CASSRNPSGNTEAFF | TRBJ1-1 | few | TRBV4-3 | .
TGTGCCAGCAGTTCTCGAGAATCCTATGGCTACACCTTC | CASSSRESYGYTF | TRBJ1-2 | . | TRBV12-3/TRBV12-4 | .
TGTGCCAGCAGCTTAGCAGCGGGACCAACGAAGCAGACCCAGTACTTC | CASSLAAGPTKQTQYF | TRBJ2-5 | few | TRBV7-8 | TRBD2
TGTGCCTGGAGTGGGAGGGGTGGGGGGATGAACACTGAAGCTTTCTTT | CAWSGRGGGMNTEAFF | TRBJ1-1 | . | TRBV30 | .
TGTGCCAGCTCACCACGCCGGGAGACCTACGAGCAGTACTTC | CASSPRRETYEQYF | TRBJ2-7 | . | TRBV18 | .
TGTGCCTGGAGTAGGCGGGCCGGAGTTAGTGGAAACACCATATATTTT | CAWSRRAGVSGNTIYF | TRBJ1-3 | . | TRBV30 | .
TGTGCCAGCAGCTTGGGGGGAAGTGAAAAACTGTTTTTT | CASSLGGSEKLFF | TRBJ1-4 | . | TRBV7-2 | .
TGTGCCAGCAGTCCCTCGGACAGGGGTTACTCACCCCTCCACTTT | CASSPSDRGYSPLHF | TRBJ1-6 | . | TRBV6-6 | TRBD1